The 5 T cell receptor beta chains given below trace back to one sample, sequenced in a study of identical twins. TCRdb fed the 5' RACE reads into MiXCR, producing one record per CDR3 protein. The sample carries under 1 million distinct CDR3 sequences, about 12% recorded once. The sample was also reused in another study, on yellow fever vaccine responses in identical twins.

Sequencing input: PBMCs. The source is a woman aged 18-29 years in good health.

The chain couples TRBV11-1 to TRBJ2-7, with D tentatively TRBD2 (5 bases). Trimming pared 10 bases from V and 5 bases from J, leaving 21 bases between. Germline values: CDR1 SGHAT, CDR2 FQDESV (reference sequence). The CDR3 length is 14 residues. CDR3 protein: CATRNVAINDEQYF. The CDR3 DNA sequence: TGTGCCACCAGAAACGTAGCGATTAACGACGAGCAGTACTTC. The complete variable domain, with remaining parts taken from reference TRBV11-1 and TRBJ2-7, reads EAEVAQSPRYKITEKSQAVAFWCDPISGHATLYWYRQILGQGPELLVQFQDESVVDDSQLPKDRFSAERLKGVDSTLKIQPAELGDSAMYLCATRNVAINDEQYFGPGTRLTVT.

This chain links TRBV5-1 with TRBJ1-4, with 8 bases fitting TRBD1. J gave up 6 bases and V 0 bases, and 7 bases lay outside the gene matches. CDR1 SGHRS and CDR2 YFSETQ come from the germline V gene. This CDR3 is 16 amino acids long. CDR3 sequence: CASSLALRGQDEKLFF. The CDR3 DNA reads as TGCGCCAGCAGCTTGGCCCTCAGGGGGCAGGATGAAAAACTGTTTTTT.

Only a few counts were recorded for this clonotype. The chain uses TRBV28 and TRBJ2-1; the D is unclear. This CDR3 has 15 residues. The germline V gene has CDR1 MDHEN and CDR2 SYDVKM. V was pared by 3 bases and J by 10 bases, with 19 bases between. The CDR3 spells CASSFGSPSDMEQFF. In DNA form, the CDR3 reads TGTGCCAGCAGTTTTGGGTCACCCTCCGATATGGAGCAGTTCTTC.

This clonotype was observed a handful of times. The chain uses TRBV2 and TRBJ2-1; D uncertain. The length of the CDR3 is 15 residues. The V end was cut by 6 bases, the J end by 0 bases, with 12 bases between. Per germline, CDR1 SNHLY and CDR2 FYNNEI. The CDR3 nucleotides are TGTGCCAGCAGCGAAACATCGAGCTCCTACAATGAGCAGTTCTTC. Translated, it gives CASSETSSSYNEQFF.

This clonotype was seen ten or more times. The J gene is TRBJ1-2, the V gene TRBV20-1; D is perhaps TRBD1 (6 bases). This CDR3 is built from 15 residues. The V gene's germline CDR1 is DFQATT and CDR2 SNEGSKA (reference sequence). The V and J ends lost 0 bases and 2 bases respectively, with 13 bases between them. CDR3 sequence: CSARDDRGANYGYTF. The CDR3 region has the DNA TGCAGTGCTAGAGATGATCGGGGGGCGAACTATGGCTACACCTTC.